The clone carrying this T cell receptor (beta chain) was seen once. Its antigen is not identified. Deep was the level used in running the assay. Roughly 200 ng DNA, 30,000 or so T cell genomes, went into each sorted-subset replicate PCR. The data were produced by immunoSEQ multiplex PCR, yet TCRdb's version contains in-frame clones alone and is incomplete. Altogether a few hundred thousand clones are present, less than 75% being singletons, with the ten largest covering about 10%. This entry comes from a study of shared clonotypes between healthy human individuals. Overall study results and limits: Donors were few, which limited the genetic and exposure-history diversity represented.

CDR1 and CDR2 (germline): MGHRA, YSYEKL. V lost 3 bases and J lost 2; bases outside the gene matches: 7. The CDR3 is 16 residues long. The study drew its donors from healthy HIV-negative adults without recent acute infections or vaccinations. This TCR was sampled from a man aged 30 to 39 in good health. The sample consisted of memory CD4+ T cells sorted from blood. As for subset: CD45RA-negative fraction. The gene calls are TRBV4-1 and TRBJ2-7; 10 nucleotides line up with TRBD2. The CDR3 DNA reads as TGCGCCAGCAGCCACCAGGGACTAGCGTTCCCCTACGAGCAGTACTTC. As protein: CASSHQGLAFPYEQYF.